One and the same sample provided the 11 T cell receptor beta chains below, sequenced in a study of regulatory T cells in long-lasting Graves disease. The time point here: newly diagnosed GD, antithyroid drugs for less than 3 months. RNA from PBMCs was the source of the TCR library. TCR beta libraries were built with iRepertoire HTBI primers and Arm-PCR of CDR3 regions. TCRdb re-derived calls from the multiplex PCR reads in MiXCR, one entry per CDR3 protein. The data show more than 300,000 distinct CDR3 sequences, with around 16% seen just once and about 24% held by the top ten. Sequencing used peripheral blood mononuclear cells (PBMCs), obtained at new diagnosis, from a patient treated with antithyroid drugs. The receptors stem from a female donor with Graves disease.

This clonotype was detected ten times or more. This chain links TRBV28 with TRBJ2-4; 7 bases match TRBD2. From germline, CDR1 is MDHEN and CDR2 SYDVKM. Germline trimming cut 4 bases from V and 5 bases from J; bases unmatched to any gene: 5. This CDR3 has 14 residues. In DNA form, the CDR3 reads TGTGCCAGCAGTTGGGATCTAGCGGAAAACATTCAGTACTTC. Its translation: CASSWDLAENIQYF.

This clonotype showed up many times. The chain is built from TRBV7-9 and TRBJ2-7, with 7 bases fitting TRBD1. With V trimmed by 5 bases and J by 10 bases, 8 bases remained unmatched. The CDR3 spans 12 residues. CDR1 and CDR2 (germline): SEHNR, FQNEAQ (reference sequence). The CDR3 region has the DNA TGTGCCAGCAGCACACCCGGACAGGAACAGTACTTC. Encoded protein: CASSTPGQEQYF.

This clonotype was observed many times. The chain combines TRBV5-1 with TRBJ1-1; D is unclear. This CDR3 has 14 amino acids. Between the trimmed V and J ends, which lost 0 bases and 10 bases, there was a span of 16 bases. Looked up from germline, CDR1 is SGHRS and CDR2 is YFSETQ. CDR3 sequence (DNA): TGCGCCAGCAGCTTGGCCGGCAGGAAGGTTGGAGCTTTCTTT. As protein: CASSLAGRKVGAFF.

The chain joins TRBV12-5 to TRBJ2-7; D unclear. The CDR3 spans 10 residues. Between the trimmed V and J ends, which lost 1 base and 7 bases, there was a span of 2 bases. From germline, CDR1 is LGHNT and CDR2 FRNRAP. In DNA, the CDR3 is TGTGCTAGTGGTTTGGGGGAGCAGTACTTC. This sequence encodes CASGLGEQYF.

Many counts were recorded for this clonotype. The chain combines TRBV7-9 with TRBJ2-7; a weak D match, TRBD1 (6 bases). V lost 0 bases and J 0 bases, leaving 9 bases between the germline ends. The V gene's germline CDR1 is SEHNR and CDR2 FQNEAQ (reference sequence). The CDR3 is made up of 15 amino acids. DNA of the CDR3: TGTGCCAGCAGCTTAGCGGCAGGGGACTCCTACGAGCAGTACTTC. It translates to CASSLAAGDSYEQYF.

This clonotype was observed a few times. V usage is TRBV6-2 or TRBV6-3 and J usage is TRBJ1-2, with TRBD1 identical over 11 bases. Germline values: CDR1 MNHEY, CDR2 SVGEGT. V lost 0 bases to trimming and J lost 8 bases; unmatched junction nucleotides: 2. This CDR3 contains 14 residues. The CDR3 here is CASSYSGQGGGYTF. The CDR3, as DNA: TGTGCCAGCAGTTACTCGGGACAGGGGGGAGGCTACACCTTC.

In this sample, this clonotype turned up many times. The chain joins TRBV3-1 to TRBJ2-7; D unclear. This CDR3 contains 17 residues. CDR1 and CDR2 (germline): LGHDT, YNNKEL (reference sequence). V was trimmed by 0 bases and J by 0 bases, leaving 15 bases between them. The CDR3 DNA reads TGTGCCAGCAGCCAAGAGGCGGCAGGTTACAACTCCTACGAGCAGTACTTC. As protein: CASSQEAAGYNSYEQYF.

There are many counts of this clonotype. The rearrangement links TRBV6-1 to TRBJ1-1; the D is unclear. Germline CDR1 reads MNHNS; CDR2 reads SASEGT. Trimming shortened V by 6 bases and J by 2 bases, and 10 bases separated the two germline ends. The CDR3 has 13 amino acids. CDR3 nucleotides: TGTGCCAGCAGCAAAACAGCCAACACTGAAGCTTTCTTT. It translates to CASSKTANTEAFF.

This clonotype came up many times. This chain connects TRBV25-1 to TRBJ2-3; D remains unclear. V lost 1 base and J lost 5, with 19 bases in between. The CDR3 runs to 17 residues. CDR1 is MGHDK, CDR2 SYGVNS, per germline. The CDR3 region is CASSEFLGSSMVDTQYF. DNA of the CDR3: TGTGCCAGCAGTGAATTCTTGGGGTCTAGTATGGTAGATACGCAGTATTTT.

For this clonotype: A read error is possible here, since a much larger clone lies one base away. The conserved phenylalanine or tryptophan is not found at the CDR3 terminus, so this likely reflects a read error. This chain uses TRBV7-9 with TRBJ1-1; maybe TRBD1 (6 bases). CDR1 SEHNR and CDR2 FQNEAQ come from the germline V gene (reference sequence). V dropped 2 bases and J dropped 8 bases, with 18 bases sitting between them. CDR3 length: 15 amino acids. In DNA, the CDR3 is TGTGCCAGCAGCTTATCTAGCTTTGGACAGCCAGAAGCTTTCTCT. Translating it yields CASSLSSFGQPEAFS.

In this sample, this clonotype turned up many times. J is TRBJ2-3 and V is TRBV7-2; weak D call: TRBD1 (5 bases). Germline V CDR1 and CDR2: SGHTA, FQGNSA. V lost 2 bases and J lost 1, with 10 bases in between. The CDR3 spans 15 residues. CDR3 region: CASSLLPQGTDTQYF. As DNA, the CDR3 is TGTGCCAGCAGCTTATTACCACAGGGCACAGATACGCAGTATTTT.